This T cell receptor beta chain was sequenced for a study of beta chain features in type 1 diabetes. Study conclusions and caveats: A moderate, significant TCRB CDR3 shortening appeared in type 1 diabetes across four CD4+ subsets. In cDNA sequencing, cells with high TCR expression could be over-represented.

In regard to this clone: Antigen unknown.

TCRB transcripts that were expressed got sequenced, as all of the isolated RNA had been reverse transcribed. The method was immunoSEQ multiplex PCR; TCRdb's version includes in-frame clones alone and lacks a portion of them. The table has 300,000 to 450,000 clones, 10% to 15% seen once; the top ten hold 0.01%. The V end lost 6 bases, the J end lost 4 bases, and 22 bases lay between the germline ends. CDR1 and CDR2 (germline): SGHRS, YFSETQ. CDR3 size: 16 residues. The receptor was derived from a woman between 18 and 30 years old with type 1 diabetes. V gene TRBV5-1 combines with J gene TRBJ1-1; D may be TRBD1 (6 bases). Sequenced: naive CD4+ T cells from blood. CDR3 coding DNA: TGCGCCAGCAAATTAGAACCCGGGACACAGACCACTGAAGCTTTCTTT. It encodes CASKLEPGTQTTEAFF.